Included here is one T cell receptor beta chain sequence, with context. CDR3 length: 14 amino acids. V was trimmed by 0 bases and J by 4 bases, leaving 7 bases between them. Per the germline V gene, CDR1 is SGDLS and CDR2 is YYNGEE. These data come from a study of T cell changes during pregnancy in multiple sclerosis. Assay used: immunoSEQ multiplex PCR; TCRdb lists only in-frame clones, some missing. The sample yields fewer than 80,000 clones, roughly 90% seen once. The clonotype originates from a female donor in good health, enrolled as a control in a pregnancy study. The material was peripheral blood, obtained in the first trimester of pregnancy. V gene TRBV9 combines with J gene TRBJ2-2; no clear D. This chain's CDR3 is CASSVGASTGELFF. The CDR3 DNA reads as TGTGCCAGCAGCGTAGGGGCGTCCACCGGGGAGCTGTTTTTT.